Below are 20 T cell receptor beta chains sequenced from a single sample in a study of CD8 T cells in Susac syndrome. The RNA input was roughly 0.45 to 1 ug, and it was reverse transcribed with random hexamers. MiXCR, run by TCRdb on the immunoSEQ multiplex PCR reads, gives a single entry per CDR3 protein. The sample lists over 300,000 distinct CDR3 sequences, about 90% seen once, with less than 0.08% in the top ten. Material: CD4+ T cells from PBMCs. These TCRs come from a human donor with multiple sclerosis.

The chain combines TRBV7-9 with TRBJ1-1; tentatively, D is TRBD1 (6 bases). The length of the CDR3 is 14 residues. Trimming removed 3 bases at V and 3 bases at J, with 11 bases between. The germline gives CDR1 SEHNR, CDR2 FQNEAQ (reference sequence). The DNA for the CDR3 is TGTGCCAGCAGCTTGGGGGGCAGGTACACTGAAGCTTTCTTT. Its translation: CASSLGGRYTEAFF.

The chain is built from TRBV18 and TRBJ1-4, with 9 bases matching TRBD1. This CDR3 spans 14 amino acids. V trimming: 3 bases; J trimming: 4 bases; junction bases outside the gene matches: 0. Germline V gene data show CDR1 as KGHSH and CDR2 as LQKENI. This chain's CDR3 is CASSPGQGNEKLFF. For the CDR3, the DNA is TGTGCCAGCTCACCGGGACAGGGTAATGAAAAACTGTTTTTT.

V and J are TRBV29-1 and TRBJ1-2; no clear D. Trimming took off 3 bases at V and 8 bases at J, with 16 bases between the two ends. Germline V gene data show CDR1 as SQVTM and CDR2 as ANQGSEA. CDR3 size: 13 residues. In nucleotides, the CDR3 is TGCAGCGTTGAGGGGTGGAGGGATAGAGGCTACACCTTC. Its translation: CSVEGWRDRGYTF.

This clonotype was found once. The chain couples TRBV4-1 to TRBJ2-3; TRBD2 matches 10 bases. The germline V gene has CDR1 MGHRA and CDR2 YSYEKL. The CDR3 runs to 18 residues. V was pared by 1 base and J by 3 bases, with 10 bases of the junction left unmatched. DNA of the CDR3: TGCGCCAGCAGCCAAGGGCTAGCGGGAGTAAAGGGGACAGATACGCAGTATTTT. It codes for CASSQGLAGVKGTDTQYF.

The rearrangement links TRBV11-1 to TRBJ2-5, with D possibly TRBD1 on 5 matching bases. Trimming removed 4 bases from V and 1 base from J, with 19 bases in between. The germline CDR1 and CDR2 sequences are SGHAT and FQDESV (reference sequence). This CDR3 spans 17 amino acids. The chain's CDR3 is CASSSQGVPTPQETQYF. CDR3 sequence (DNA): TGTGCCAGCAGCTCACAAGGGGTTCCGACCCCCCAAGAGACCCAGTACTTC.

CDR3 amino acids: CASSVVSRVGDNEQFF. CDR3 sequence (DNA): TGTGCCAGCAGCGTCGTCTCGAGGGTAGGGGACAATGAGCAGTTCTTC. The V call is TRBV9, the J call TRBJ2-1; D may correspond to TRBD1 or TRBD2 (5 bases each). The germline V gene encodes CDR1 SGDLS and CDR2 YYNGEE. The CDR3 has 16 amino acids. The V and J ends lost 2 bases and 5 bases respectively, with 17 bases between them.

This chain joins TRBV19 and TRBJ2-2, with 8 nucleotides matching TRBD1. The CDR3 runs 15 residues. Germline V gene data show CDR1 as LNHDA and CDR2 as SQIVND (reference sequence). The ends lost 8 bases at V and 6 bases at J; junction bases unmatched: 11. This CDR3 is CASAEATGVPGELFF. The CDR3 region has the DNA TGTGCCAGTGCGGAAGCGACAGGGGTGCCCGGGGAGCTGTTTTTT.

V usage is TRBV24-1 and J usage is TRBJ2-5, with no clear D. The CDR3 sequence is 15 residues long. V lost 0 bases, J lost 7 bases, and 14 bases lay in between. Germline V lookup: CDR1 KGHDR, CDR2 SFDVKD. The CDR3 protein is CATSDLTQTGGTQYF. CDR3 nucleotide sequence: TGTGCCACCAGTGATTTGACGCAGACGGGTGGGACCCAGTACTTC.

In its sample, this clonotype was seen once. This chain uses TRBV15 with TRBJ1-4; 8 bases align to TRBD1. V dropped 6 bases and J dropped 12; count of bases not matched to a gene: 18. This CDR3 contains 16 residues. Germline V gene lookup returns CDR1 LNHNV and CDR2 YYDKDF (reference sequence). The CDR3 nucleotides are TGTGCCACCAGTCCTCGACAGACAGGGGTAATTGGGGAACTGTTTTTT. Its protein is CATSPRQTGVIGELFF.

This chain connects TRBV5-1 to TRBJ2-3; 12 nucleotides agree with TRBD2. Losses at the gene ends were 4 bases for V and 0 bases for J; bases not matched to a gene: 0. This CDR3 region has 15 residues. Germline CDR1 and CDR2: SGHRS and YFSETQ. The CDR3 nucleotides read TGCGCCAGCAGCACTAGCGGGGGGAGCACAGATACGCAGTATTTT. It encodes CASSTSGGSTDTQYF.

The CDR3 loop is CSARVPTSGSNEQFF. The CDR3 DNA sequence: TGCAGTGCTAGAGTCCCGACTAGCGGGAGCAATGAGCAGTTCTTC. The chain couples TRBV20-1 to TRBJ2-1; 12 nucleotides align to TRBD2. V was clipped by 1 base and J by 6 bases; unmatched bases: 4. Germline CDR1 and CDR2: DFQATT and SNEGSKA (reference sequence). The CDR3 runs to 15 residues.

The gene calls are TRBV18 and TRBJ2-7; 8 bases are shared with TRBD2. Germline lookup yields CDR1 KGHSH and CDR2 LQKENI. CDR3 length equals 15 residues. The V and J ends lost 0 bases and 1 base, in that order; junction bases with no gene match: 2. The CDR3 region is CASSPPGLGSYEQYF. The CDR3 DNA reads TGTGCCAGCTCACCACCGGGACTAGGGTCCTACGAGCAGTACTTC. Using reference TRBV18 and TRBJ2-7 for the parts outside the CDR3, the full variable domain is NAGVMQNPRHLVRRRGQEARLRCSPMKGHSHVYWYRQLPEEGLKFMVYLQKENIIDESGMPKERFSAEFPKEGPSILRIQQVVRGDSAAYFCASSPPGLGSYEQYFGPGTRLTVT.

This clonotype was observed a single time. The chain links TRBV3-1 to TRBJ2-1; no definite D call. The V end lost 1 base, the J end lost 8 bases, and 9 bases lay between the germline ends. Germline CDR1 LGHDT, CDR2 YNNKEL (reference sequence). The CDR3 loop spans 13 amino acids. CDR3 amino acids: CASSQVSSDEQFF. The CDR3 coding sequence is TGTGCCAGCAGCCAAGTTTCCAGCGATGAGCAGTTCTTC.

The chain employs TRBV20-1 and TRBJ2-2; 9 positions match TRBD1. CDR1 is DFQATT, CDR2 SNEGSKA, per germline (reference sequence). This CDR3 has 16 residues. V was clipped by 3 bases and J by 4 bases; unmatched bases: 9. CDR3 amino acids: CSASDAGTGRTGELFF. The CDR3 DNA is TGCAGTGCTAGTGATGCCGGGACAGGGCGCACCGGGGAGCTGTTTTTT.

This chain joins TRBV7-9 and TRBJ2-5, with D possibly matching TRBD2 (5 bases). The CDR3 spans 14 residues. The germline V gene has CDR1 SEHNR and CDR2 FQNEAQ (reference sequence). The V end lost 5 bases, the J end lost 5 bases, and 15 bases lay between the germline ends. In DNA, the CDR3 is TGTGCCAGCAGCCCTGCGGGCTTGCGGGAGACCCAGTACTTC. It yields the protein CASSPAGLRETQYF.

The V gene is TRBV14, the J gene TRBJ2-5; D is ambiguous. Deletions cut 4 bases from V and 5 bases from J, with 11 bases between. This CDR3 region has 13 residues. Germline assignment: CDR1 SGHDN and CDR2 FVKESK. The CDR3 DNA is TGTGCCAGCAGCCCCTCAGTATTTGAGACCCAGTACTTC. Residues: CASSPSVFETQYF.

The rearrangement joins TRBV3-1 to TRBJ2-1, with TRBD2 identical over 10 bases. The CDR3 runs to 15 residues. Germline trimming cut 0 bases from V and 11 bases from J; bases unmatched to any gene: 7. Germline loops: CDR1 LGHDT, CDR2 YNNKEL (reference sequence). The CDR3 nucleotides read TGTGCCAGCAGCCAAGACGGGAGCGGGAGGGCTAAGCAGTTCTTC. Protein sequence: CASSQDGSGRAKQFF.

For the CDR3, the DNA is TGTGCCAGCAGTGTAACTAGCGTCCGGAACGAGCAGTACTTC. Translated, it gives CASSVTSVRNEQYF. The V gene is TRBV25-1, the J gene TRBJ2-7; 7 bases align to TRBD2. The CDR3 is made up of 14 amino acids. CDR1 is MGHDK and CDR2 is SYGVNS in the germline V gene. V dropped 4 bases and J dropped 5; count of bases not matched to a gene: 8.

The chain joins TRBV19 to TRBJ1-6; 7 bases match TRBD1. The junction had 10 bases not matched to a gene; V was cut back by 5 bases and J by 3 bases. Germline V CDR1 and CDR2: LNHDA, SQIVND (reference sequence). The length of the CDR3 is 17 residues. CDR3 sequence (DNA): TGTGCCAGTAGTCCGTCGACAGGGCGTCTCTATAATTCACCCCTCCACTTT. This codes for CASSPSTGRLYNSPLHF. Variable domain in full (rest from reference TRBV19 and TRBJ1-6): DGGITQSPKYLFRKEGQNVTLSCEQNLNHDAMYWYRQDPGQGLRLIYYSQIVNDFQKGDIAEGYSVSREKKESFPLTVTSAQKNPTAFYLCASSPSTGRLYNSPLHFGNGTRLTVT.

The chain carries TRBV6-2 or TRBV6-3 and TRBJ2-1; 7 bases are a match to TRBD2. The germline V gene encodes CDR1 MNHEY and CDR2 SVGEGT. The CDR3 is 12 amino acids. J gave up 4 bases and V 8 bases, and 2 bases lay outside the gene matches. The CDR3 DNA reads TGTGCCAGCCGAGCGGGATACAATGAGCAGTTCTTC. As protein: CASRAGYNEQFF.